This passage covers 5 T cell receptor beta chains from one sample sequenced in a study of cytomegalovirus exposure and HLA in healthy donors. The PCR was carried out with 60 Vbeta primers and 13 Jbeta primers. Measured with immunoSEQ multiplex PCR; TCRdb has only the in-frame clones, and not every one. The profile shows 250,000 or so clones, 81% of them singletons. Sequenced sample: PBMCs. All receptors derive from a woman aged 55-69 years in good health and CMV-seropositive.

This sequence joins TRBV11-2 and TRBJ2-3, with TRBD1 identical over 7 bases. Germline-derived CDR1 and CDR2 are SGHAT and FQNNGV. The length of the CDR3 is 16 residues. Losses at the gene ends were 1 base for V and 4 bases for J; bases not matched to a gene: 8. The CDR3 spells CASSLGVRQGADTQYF. CDR3 sequence (DNA): TGTGCCAGCAGCTTAGGGGTTCGGCAGGGGGCAGATACGCAGTATTTT.

As concerns this clone: This specimen includes other DNA sequences encoding the same CDR3. CDR3 sequence reads: CASSAQGGNTEAFF. CDR3 DNA: TGTGCCAGCAGTGCACAGGGCGGCAACACTGAAGCTTTCTTT. The V call is TRBV6-1, the J call TRBJ1-1, with D perhaps matching TRBD1 (6 bases). Germline V gene lookup returns CDR1 MNHNS and CDR2 SASEGT. Between the trimmed V and J ends, which lost 4 bases and 2 bases, there was a span of 11 bases. The CDR3 has 14 amino acids.

A note on this clone: Lacking the conserved final phenylalanine or tryptophan, this CDR3 likely reflects a read error. This sequence joins TRBV6-5 and TRBJ1-1, with a weak D call TRBD1 (6 bases). This CDR3 comprises 14 residues. Trimming left V 6 bases short and J 4 bases short, with 15 bases between. Germline V lookup: CDR1 MNHEY, CDR2 SVGAGI. CDR3 protein: CASSRGGRGTEAFS. As DNA, the CDR3 is TGTGCCAGCAGCCGGGGGGGGCGCGGCACTGAAGCTTTCTCT.

This chain's CDR3 is CASSPSGTGVEAFF. CDR3 coding DNA: TGTGCCAGCAGCCCCTCCGGGACAGGGGTGGAAGCTTTCTTT. The rearrangement uses TRBV9 and TRBJ1-1, with TRBD1 matching over 10 bases. The CDR3 consists of 14 residues. V shed 4 bases, J shed 8 bases, and the junction held 8 bases outside the gene matches. Germline CDR1 reads SGDLS; CDR2 reads YYNGEE.

The chain links TRBV6-5 to TRBJ2-2, with 11 bases fitting TRBD2. V shed 6 bases and J 2 bases; nucleotides not matched to a gene: 2. Looked up from germline, CDR1 is MNHEY and CDR2 is SVGAGI. The CDR3 runs to 15 residues. CDR3 nucleotide sequence: TGTGCCAGCAGCCGACTAGCGGGAAACACCGGGGAGCTGTTTTTT. It encodes CASSRLAGNTGELFF.